These 29 T cell receptor beta chains came from one sample sequenced in a study of cytomegalovirus exposure and HLA in healthy donors. TCRdb's table, derived via immunoSEQ multiplex PCR, lists solely in-frame clones and lacks some. Of 160,000 or so clones in the sample, roughly 91% were seen once. The specimen sequenced was PBMCs. The receptors were sampled from a young man in good health and CMV-seronegative.

A word on this clone: Distinct nucleotide sequences in the sample also encode this CDR3. The rearrangement uses TRBV27 and TRBJ2-7, with D hard to call. The CDR3 extends over 11 amino acids. Trimming removed 3 bases from V and 6 bases from J, with 6 bases in between. Per germline, CDR1 MNHEY and CDR2 SMNVEV (reference sequence). CDR3: CASSFRSEQYF. In nucleotides, the CDR3 is TGTGCCAGCAGTTTTCGGTCCGAGCAGTACTTC.

The gene calls are TRBV19 and TRBJ2-1; 11 bases align to TRBD1. The CDR3 covers 15 residues. CDR1 is LNHDA and CDR2 is SQIVND in the germline V gene (reference sequence). The ends lost 6 bases at V and 10 bases at J; junction bases unmatched: 11. CDR3 loop: CASSRGGQGASEQFF. The CDR3 DNA sequence: TGTGCCAGTAGCAGGGGTGGACAGGGGGCCAGCGAGCAGTTCTTC.

V gene TRBV28 combines with J gene TRBJ1-1, with D possibly being TRBD1 (5 bases). The germline V gene encodes CDR1 MDHEN and CDR2 SYDVKM. CDR3 length: 17 residues. V shed 2 bases and J shed 0 bases, with 16 bases lying between them. The CDR3 bases are TGTGCCAGCAGTTTACTCCAGGGAACAGCCATGAACACTGAAGCTTTCTTT. Its protein product is CASSLLQGTAMNTEAFF. The full variable domain, completed using reference TRBV28 and TRBJ1-1, is DVKVTQSSRYLVKRTGEKVFLECVQDMDHENMFWYRQDPGLGLRLIYFSYDVKMKEKGDIPEGYSVSREKKERFSLILESASTNQTSMYLCASSLLQGTAMNTEAFFGQGTRLTVV.

J is TRBJ2-1 and V is TRBV5-4; 7 bases line up with TRBD1. V lost 1 base to trimming and J lost 2 bases; unmatched junction nucleotides: 3. The CDR3 has 15 residues. In germline, CDR1 is SGHNT, CDR2 YYREEE (reference sequence). The CDR3: CASSLPGTAYNEQFF. For the CDR3, the DNA is TGTGCCAGCAGCTTGCCGGGGACAGCCTACAATGAGCAGTTCTTC.

The chain combines TRBV29-1 with TRBJ1-2; TRBD1 agrees at 12 bases. With 6 bases clipped from V and 8 bases from J, the junction kept 7 bases outside the gene matches. The CDR3 contains 13 residues. CDR1 SQVTM and CDR2 ANQGSEA come from the germline V gene. The CDR3 DNA follows: TGCAGCGTCCAGGGACAGGGGGCCGCCGGCTACACCTTC. As protein: CSVQGQGAAGYTF.

This clone was recorded only once. This sequence joins TRBV27 and TRBJ2-1; TRBD2 agrees at 7 bases. Germline V gives CDR1 MNHEY, CDR2 SMNVEV (reference sequence). Unmatched junction bases numbered 10, after V lost 3 bases and J lost 5 bases. The CDR3 is 16 amino acids. The CDR3 loop is CASSFWGRAGNNEQFF. The CDR3, as DNA: TGTGCCAGCAGTTTTTGGGGGAGGGCCGGGAACAATGAGCAGTTCTTC.

This clone was recorded a few times. The chain combines TRBV6-1 with TRBJ2-7; 9 nucleotides line up with TRBD1. Per the germline V gene, CDR1 is MNHNS and CDR2 is SASEGT. The CDR3 is 13 residues long. J lost 6 bases, V lost 8 bases, and 8 bases had no gene match. This chain's CDR3 is CASGEQGATEQYF. CDR3 sequence (DNA): TGTGCCAGCGGCGAACAGGGGGCAACCGAGCAGTACTTC.

Turning to this clone: The identical CDR3 is also encoded by other nucleotide sequences in the sample. The chain carries TRBV2 and TRBJ2-7; 8 bases agree with TRBD1. The germline V gene encodes CDR1 SNHLY and CDR2 FYNNEI. The V and J ends lost 6 bases and 4 bases, in that order; junction bases with no gene match: 5. The CDR3 consists of 13 residues. CDR3 sequence: CASSPRTGYEQYV. CDR3 nucleotides: TGTGCCAGCAGCCCCAGGACAGGGTACGAGCAGTACGTC.

The rearrangement joins TRBV4-2 to TRBJ1-5; D is possibly TRBD1 (5 bases). V was pared by 0 bases and J by 4 bases, with 13 bases between. Germline lookup yields CDR1 LGHNA and CDR2 YNFKEQ. The CDR3 extends over 16 amino acids. The CDR3 reads CASSQDLQGINQPQHF. CDR3 coding DNA: TGTGCCAGCAGCCAAGATTTGCAGGGAATTAATCAGCCCCAGCATTTT.

The V call is TRBV2, the J call TRBJ2-4; 10 nucleotides align to TRBD2. Germline loops: CDR1 SNHLY, CDR2 FYNNEI. Trimming took 3 bases from V and 0 from J; bases not matched to a gene: 2. This CDR3 has 16 residues. CDR3 sequence: CASSETSGRAKNIQYF. DNA for the CDR3: TGTGCCAGCAGTGAGACTAGCGGGCGAGCCAAAAACATTCAGTACTTC.

This chain uses TRBV7-9 with TRBJ1-2; D is unclear. The CDR3 sequence is 15 residues long. In germline, CDR1 is SEHNR, CDR2 FQNEAQ (reference sequence). V shed 1 base and J shed 0 bases, with 9 bases lying between them. As DNA, the CDR3 is TGTGCCAGCAGCTTAGGGGCTCTCGCTAACTATGGCTACACCTTC. Its protein is CASSLGALANYGYTF.

The V call is TRBV19, the J call TRBJ1-1; D gene ambiguous. The CDR3 contains 11 residues. Germline CDR1 reads LNHDA; CDR2 reads SQIVND (reference sequence). The ends were cut back, 7 bases at V and 0 bases at J, with 3 bases in the middle. CDR3 coding DNA: TGTGCCAGTACCTTGAACACTGAAGCTTTCTTT. Amino acids: CASTLNTEAFF. The whole variable domain, remainder taken from reference TRBV19 and TRBJ1-1, is DGGITQSPKYLFRKEGQNVTLSCEQNLNHDAMYWYRQDPGQGLRLIYYSQIVNDFQKGDIAEGYSVSREKKESFPLTVTSAQKNPTAFYLCASTLNTEAFFGQGTRLTVV.

Only a few counts were recorded for this clone. The J gene is TRBJ1-5, the V gene TRBV18; D possibly corresponds to TRBD1 (5 bases). The germline V gene encodes CDR1 KGHSH and CDR2 LQKENI. The CDR3 is 14 amino acids. Trimming left V 0 bases short and J 7 bases short, with 10 bases between. CDR3 region: CASSPPGEEQPQHF. CDR3 coding DNA: TGTGCCAGCTCACCACCGGGGGAGGAACAGCCCCAGCATTTT.

The chain links TRBV28 to TRBJ2-7; tentatively, D is TRBD2 (5 bases). The CDR3 sequence is 13 residues long. Per the germline V gene, CDR1 is MDHEN and CDR2 is SYDVKM. V dropped 6 bases and J dropped 3 bases, with 12 bases sitting between them. CDR3 amino acids: CASRLAGSYEQYF. CDR3 bases: TGTGCCAGCAGGCTAGCCGGTAGCTACGAGCAGTACTTC.

The chain recombines TRBV7-4 with TRBJ2-7, with no clear D. V was shortened by 4 bases and J by 0 bases, with 4 bases between the two germline ends. Germline V gene sequence: CDR1 SGHVT, CDR2 SQSDAQ. This CDR3 spans 12 amino acids. The CDR3 sequence: CASSSRSYEQYF. Written as DNA, the CDR3 is TGTGCCAGCAGCTCCCGCTCCTACGAGCAGTACTTC.

The chain has TRBV29-1 and TRBJ1-1, with unresolved D. CDR3 length: 12 amino acids. V was clipped by 1 base and J by 7 bases, with 10 bases between them. Germline V CDR1 and CDR2: SQVTM, ANQGSEA. CDR3 DNA: TGCAGCGTTGAAGCCGGTTTAGTTGAAGCTTTCTTT. Amino acid sequence: CSVEAGLVEAFF. Full variable domain (outside the CDR3, taken from reference TRBV29-1 and TRBJ1-1): SAVISQKPSRDICQRGTSLTIQCQVDSQVTMMFWYRQQPGQSLTLIATANQGSEATYESGFVIDKFPISRPNLTFSTLTVSNMSPEDSSIYLCSVEAGLVEAFFGQGTRLTVV.

The J gene is TRBJ2-7, the V gene TRBV4-3; 8 nucleotides line up with TRBD1. The CDR3 contains 16 residues. The germline V gene encodes CDR1 LGHNA and CDR2 YSLEER. Unmatched junction bases numbered 9, after V lost 0 bases and J lost 5 bases. CDR3 DNA sequence: TGCGCCAGCAGCCAAGACCTATCTAGGACAGGGAACGAGCAGTACTTC. It codes for CASSQDLSRTGNEQYF.

The chain uses TRBV28 and TRBJ1-6; TRBD1 matches at 9 bases. Germline V lookup: CDR1 MDHEN, CDR2 SYDVKM. V shed 3 bases, J shed 8 bases, and the junction held 8 bases outside the gene matches. CDR3 length equals 16 residues. In DNA, the CDR3 is TGTGCCAGCAGTTTGCCAACAGGGGGCCTGGATTCACCCCTCCACTTT. Its protein is CASSLPTGGLDSPLHF.

This chain links TRBV19 with TRBJ2-7; 8 bases agree with TRBD2. The CDR3 consists of 15 residues. Losses at the gene ends were 5 bases for V and 0 bases for J; bases not matched to a gene: 6. In germline, CDR1 is LNHDA, CDR2 SQIVND (reference sequence). CDR3 sequence reads: CASSPDSGSSYEQYF. The CDR3 DNA reads as TGTGCCAGTAGTCCTGACAGCGGGAGCTCCTACGAGCAGTACTTC.

The chain has TRBV2 and TRBJ2-5; 9 nucleotides match TRBD2. There are 16 residues in the CDR3. V dropped 0 bases and J dropped 1; count of bases not matched to a gene: 3. CDR1 and CDR2 (germline): SNHLY, FYNNEI. CDR3 sequence reads: CASSEASGGTQETQYF. Here the CDR3 DNA reads TGTGCCAGCAGTGAAGCTAGCGGGGGCACCCAAGAGACCCAGTACTTC. The full variable domain, its missing parts supplied by reference TRBV2 and TRBJ2-5, is EPEVTQTPSHQVTQMGQEVILRCVPISNHLYFYWYRQILGQKVEFLVSFYNNEISEKSEIFDDQFSVERPDGSNFTLKIRSTKLEDSAMYFCASSEASGGTQETQYFGPGTRLLVL.

This clone was counted once. The chain uses TRBV29-1 and TRBJ2-2; 7 bases line up with TRBD1. The CDR3 contains 14 residues. Per germline, CDR1 SQVTM and CDR2 ANQGSEA. V shed 7 bases, J shed 2 bases, and the junction held 7 bases outside the gene matches. The CDR3 nucleotides are TGCAGCGCATCAGGGACAGTTAACACCGGGGAGCTGTTTTTT. As protein: CSASGTVNTGELFF.

The gene calls are TRBV27 and TRBJ2-2; a possible D gene is TRBD1 (6 bases). Germline CDR1 and CDR2: MNHEY and SMNVEV (reference sequence). V was shortened by 0 bases and J by 13 bases, with 12 bases between the two germline ends. The CDR3 contains 13 residues. The CDR3 nucleotides read TGTGCCAGCAGTTTATCGTTACAGGGTAGGCTGTTTTTT. It is translated as CASSLSLQGRLFF.

V and J are TRBV30 and TRBJ1-1; D not resolved. CDR3 length equals 13 residues. V was trimmed by 5 bases and J by 3 bases, leaving 13 bases between them. Per germline, CDR1 GTSNPN and CDR2 SVGIG (reference sequence). This CDR3 reads CAWAGLPDTEAFF. The CDR3, as DNA: TGTGCCTGGGCTGGGCTGCCGGACACTGAAGCTTTCTTT. The full variable domain, completed using reference TRBV30 and TRBJ1-1, is SQTIHQWPATLVQPVGSPLSLECTVEGTSNPNLYWYRQAAGRGLQLLFYSVGIGQISSEVPQNLSASRPQDRQFILSSKKLLLSDSGFYLCAWAGLPDTEAFFGQGTRLTVV.

The rearrangement joins TRBV5-1 to TRBJ1-1, with no clear D. The CDR3 sequence is 13 residues long. Per germline, CDR1 SGHRS and CDR2 YFSETQ. The V end was cut by 4 bases, the J end by 8 bases, with 15 bases between. CDR3 DNA: TGCGCCAGCAGCAGACTTGGGTCGCAGGAAGCTTTCTTT. Protein: CASSRLGSQEAFF.

V is TRBV5-4 and J is TRBJ2-5, with 9 nucleotides matching TRBD2. The CDR3 consists of 15 residues. Per germline, CDR1 SGHNT and CDR2 YYREEE (reference sequence). J lost 2 bases, V lost 4 bases, and 6 bases had no gene match. In DNA form, the CDR3 reads TGTGCCAGCAGCCCTGGCGGGAGGGATCAAGAGACCCAGTACTTC. Translated: CASSPGGRDQETQYF.

V is TRBV2 and J is TRBJ2-5; the match to TRBD2 covers 12 bases. Trimming at V came to 9 bases and at J to 4 bases, leaving 6 bases not matched to a gene. This CDR3 has 14 amino acids. Germline V CDR1 and CDR2: SNHLY, FYNNEI. The CDR3 loop reads CARKGLAGLETQYF. The CDR3 DNA sequence: TGTGCCAGAAAAGGACTAGCGGGACTAGAGACCCAGTACTTC. The whole variable domain, remainder taken from reference TRBV2 and TRBJ2-5, is EPEVTQTPSHQVTQMGQEVILRCVPISNHLYFYWYRQILGQKVEFLVSFYNNEISEKSEIFDDQFSVERPDGSNFTLKIRSTKLEDSAMYFCARKGLAGLETQYFGPGTRLLVL.

The chain recombines TRBV18 with TRBJ2-3; 7 bases agree with TRBD1. The CDR3 has 16 residues. CDR1 and CDR2 (germline): KGHSH, LQKENI. V lost 1 base to trimming and J lost 4 bases; unmatched junction nucleotides: 8. The CDR3: CASSPRQGVVADTQYF. The CDR3 bases are TGTGCCAGCTCACCACGGCAGGGGGTAGTAGCAGATACGCAGTATTTT.

In its sample, this clone was seen once. The chain recombines TRBV6-5 with TRBJ1-2, with D uncertain. In germline, CDR1 is MNHEY, CDR2 SVGAGI. The CDR3 covers 15 residues. V shed 0 bases and J shed 2 bases, with 10 bases lying between them. DNA of the CDR3: TGTGCCAGCAGTTACTCACCCAGTCCCAACTATGGCTACACCTTC. Its translation is CASSYSPSPNYGYTF.

The chain recombines TRBV15 with TRBJ1-6; 9 bases fit TRBD1. V trimming: 6 bases; J trimming: 8 bases; junction bases outside the gene matches: 5. Germline-derived CDR1 and CDR2 are LNHNV and YYDKDF (reference sequence). This CDR3 has 14 amino acids. The CDR3 reads CATRGQGSDSPLHF. CDR3 DNA sequence: TGTGCCACCAGGGGACAGGGTAGTGATTCACCCCTCCACTTT.